Below, 20 T cell receptor beta chains from the same sample are listed, as sequenced in a study of CD8+ T cells in alopecia areata. Investigators isolated RNA and reverse transcribed it into cDNA to act as the sequencing template. The assay was immunoSEQ multiplex PCR, and TCRdb's table has in-frame clones only and misses some. The data show about 140,000 clones, approximately 50% seen once. The sequences come from CD4+ T cells sorted from blood, collected at week 0. Receptor source: a human donor with alopecia areata.

V and J are TRBV5-6 and TRBJ2-5, with 8 bases matching TRBD2. The V gene end was trimmed by 7 bases and the J gene end by 0 bases; junction bases not matched to a gene: 2. The CDR3 contains 13 residues. The V gene's germline CDR1 is SGHDT and CDR2 YYEEEE. The CDR3 DNA is TGTGCCAGCTGTAGCGGGAACCAAGAGACCCAGTACTTC. Translating it yields CASCSGNQETQYF.

The chain joins TRBV5-1 to TRBJ1-5; no clear D. The CDR3 is made up of 14 amino acids. V shed 2 bases and J shed 4 bases, with 10 bases lying between them. The germline gives CDR1 SGHRS, CDR2 YFSETQ. CDR3 nucleotides: TGCGCCAGCAGCTTAGGTGGCCCAAATCAGCCCCAGCATTTT. Its protein product is CASSLGGPNQPQHF. Drawing the rest from reference TRBV5-1 and TRBJ1-5, the complete variable domain is KAGVTQTPRYLIKTRGQQVTLSCSPISGHRSVSWYQQTPGQGLQFLFEYFSETQRNKGNFPGRFSGRQFSNSRSEMNVSTLELGDSALYLCASSLGGPNQPQHFGDGTRLSIL.

The CDR3 spells CAWSVARTVAYEQYF. The CDR3 DNA reads as TGTGCCTGGAGTGTAGCGAGGACCGTAGCCTACGAGCAGTACTTC. This chain connects TRBV30 to TRBJ2-7; D unclear. This CDR3 spans 15 amino acids. Trimming took off 0 bases at V and 2 bases at J, with 14 bases between the two ends. Germline CDR1 reads GTSNPN; CDR2 reads SVGIG (reference sequence).

The chain joins TRBV4-1 to TRBJ1-4; D is ambiguous. Per the germline V gene, CDR1 is MGHRA and CDR2 is YSYEKL. This CDR3 has 15 amino acids. Trimming stripped 4 bases from V and 4 bases from J, with 13 bases between. CDR3 sequence reads: CASSRLGVGNEKLFF. CDR3 DNA: TGCGCCAGCAGCCGCCTCGGGGTTGGTAATGAAAAACTGTTTTTT.

The chain uses TRBV7-8 and TRBJ2-7; 9 bases line up with TRBD1. V shed 4 bases, J shed 4 bases, and the junction held 5 bases outside the gene matches. Looked up from germline, CDR1 is SGHVS and CDR2 is FQNEAQ. The CDR3 extends over 14 amino acids. The CDR3 here is CASSSRDRVYEQYF. DNA of the CDR3: TGTGCCAGCAGCTCCCGGGACAGGGTATACGAGCAGTACTTC.

This chain links TRBV30 with TRBJ1-2, with 10 positions matching TRBD1. The CDR3 is 11 amino acids. Germline CDR1 is GTSNPN and CDR2 is SVGIG (reference sequence). Losses at the gene ends were 8 bases for V and 6 bases for J; bases not matched to a gene: 3. CDR3: CALGTGDGYTF. The CDR3 DNA reads TGTGCCCTCGGGACAGGGGATGGCTACACCTTC. The complete variable domain, with remaining parts taken from reference TRBV30 and TRBJ1-2, reads SQTIHQWPATLVQPVGSPLSLECTVEGTSNPNLYWYRQAAGRGLQLLFYSVGIGQISSEVPQNLSASRPQDRQFILSSKKLLLSDSGFYLCALGTGDGYTFGSGTRLTVV.

The chain uses TRBV29-1 and TRBJ2-2; D possibly uses TRBD1 or TRBD2 (7 bases each). The CDR3 loop spans 13 amino acids. V shed 8 bases and J shed 1 base, with 11 bases lying between them. Looked up from germline, CDR1 is SQVTM and CDR2 is ANQGSEA. The CDR3 DNA follows: TGCAGCTCCAGGGGGGGGAACACCGGGGAGCTGTTTTTT. This gives the protein CSSRGGNTGELFF.

The rearrangement joins TRBV30 to TRBJ2-2; the match to TRBD2 covers 8 bases. The CDR3 loop spans 15 amino acids. V dropped 4 bases and J dropped 9; count of bases not matched to a gene: 13. Germline CDR1 is GTSNPN and CDR2 is SVGIG (reference sequence). The CDR3 DNA is TGTGCCTGGATCCCCCCCAGCGGGAGTGGCCGGGAGCTGTTTTTT. Residues: CAWIPPSGSGRELFF.

The genes are TRBV2 and TRBJ1-5; D uncertain. Germline V gene lookup returns CDR1 SNHLY and CDR2 FYNNEI. V was shortened by 7 bases and J by 2 bases, with 12 bases between the two germline ends. The CDR3 has 14 residues. CDR3 DNA: TGTGCCAGCAACCGGGGAAAGGGCAATCAGCCCCAGCATTTT. It codes for CASNRGKGNQPQHF. Together with reference TRBV2 and TRBJ1-5, the CDR3 gives the full variable domain: EPEVTQTPSHQVTQMGQEVILRCVPISNHLYFYWYRQILGQKVEFLVSFYNNEISEKSEIFDDQFSVERPDGSNFTLKIRSTKLEDSAMYFCASNRGKGNQPQHFGDGTRLSIL.

V and J are TRBV30 and TRBJ1-3; the match to TRBD1 covers 7 bases. Losses at the gene ends were 3 bases for V and 0 bases for J; bases not matched to a gene: 11. The CDR3 spans 17 residues. Germline loops: CDR1 GTSNPN, CDR2 SVGIG (reference sequence). The CDR3 bases are TGTGCCTGGAGACCACTGACAGGGCTCAGCTCTGGAAACACCATATATTTT. Amino acids: CAWRPLTGLSSGNTIYF.

The rearrangement joins TRBV25-1 to TRBJ2-7; D might be TRBD1 or TRBD2, each matching 5 bases. Germline CDR1 MGHDK, CDR2 SYGVNS. The V end was cut by 3 bases, the J end by 7 bases, with 13 bases between. The CDR3 covers 13 residues. This CDR3 is CASSETGLLEQYF. CDR3 DNA sequence: TGTGCCAGCAGTGAGACGGGGCTCCTGGAGCAGTACTTC.

The rearrangement uses TRBV18 and TRBJ2-7; D is unresolved. CDR1 KGHSH and CDR2 LQKENI come from the germline V gene. The CDR3 is 12 residues long. V lost 5 bases, J lost 0 bases, and 5 bases lay in between. CDR3 region: CASSSNSYEQYF. Written as DNA, the CDR3 is TGTGCCAGCTCATCAAACTCCTACGAGCAGTACTTC.

The chain carries TRBV9 and TRBJ2-3; the match to TRBD2 covers 13 bases. This CDR3 contains 19 residues. J lost 1 base, V lost 0 bases, and 8 bases had no gene match. CDR1 SGDLS and CDR2 YYNGEE come from the germline V gene. CDR3 bases: TGTGCCAGCAGCGTAGCTACCCTGGGGACTAGCGGGGGCACAGATACGCAGTATTTT. Protein sequence: CASSVATLGTSGGTDTQYF.

This clone was observed a few times. The CDR3 DNA follows: TGTGCCAGCAGTTACGCGGGATCTCGGACAGATACGCAGTATTTT. This gives the protein CASSYAGSRTDTQYF. The chain uses TRBV6-6 and TRBJ2-3, with a weak D call TRBD2 (6 bases). V lost 2 bases and J 3 bases, leaving 12 bases between the germline ends. Looked up from germline, CDR1 is MNHNY and CDR2 is SVGAGI (reference sequence). The CDR3 extends over 15 amino acids.

The chain uses TRBV2 and TRBJ2-5; the D gene is possibly TRBD2 (5 bases). Germline V lookup: CDR1 SNHLY, CDR2 FYNNEI. The CDR3 spans 13 residues. V was cut by 2 bases and J by 4 bases, with 8 bases left in between. The CDR3 loop reads CASSELGVETQYF. DNA of the CDR3: TGTGCCAGCAGTGAACTGGGAGTAGAGACCCAGTACTTC.

The gene calls are TRBV7-2 and TRBJ2-7; the match to TRBD1 covers 7 bases. The junction had 5 bases not matched to a gene; V was cut back by 5 bases and J by 4 bases. CDR3 length: 13 amino acids. Germline-derived CDR1 and CDR2 are SGHTA and FQGNSA. The CDR3 region has the DNA TGTGCCAGCAGCGAAGGGGACAGATACGAGCAGTACTTC. Its protein product is CASSEGDRYEQYF.

The CDR3 reads CASTRRYNEQFF. Written as DNA, the CDR3 is TGTGCCAGCACCCGTCGGTACAATGAGCAGTTCTTC. The gene calls are TRBV28 and TRBJ2-1, with D uncertain. Between the trimmed V and J ends, which lost 7 bases and 4 bases, there was a span of 8 bases. Germline V gene sequence: CDR1 MDHEN, CDR2 SYDVKM. The CDR3 extends over 12 amino acids.

The chain recombines TRBV6-6 with TRBJ2-2; D gene uncertain. Germline-derived CDR1 and CDR2 are MNHNY and SVGAGI (reference sequence). CDR3 length: 15 amino acids. V was shortened by 0 bases and J by 7 bases, with 12 bases between the two germline ends. CDR3 in DNA: TGTGCCAGCAGTTACTCGGGTCACTCCGGCGGGGAGCTGTTTTTT. Residues: CASSYSGHSGGELFF.

The chain carries TRBV5-1 and TRBJ2-3; 8 bases agree with TRBD1. Germline lookup yields CDR1 SGHRS and CDR2 YFSETQ. The CDR3 is 15 residues long. The trim removed 2 bases at V and 4 bases at J, leaving 6 bases unmatched. CDR3 residues: CASSFDRGIADTQYF. CDR3 DNA: TGCGCCAGCAGCTTTGACAGGGGAATTGCAGATACGCAGTATTTT.

In its sample, this clone was seen a few times. This chain joins TRBV19 and TRBJ2-2; weak D call: TRBD2 (7 bases). The germline V and J ends were trimmed by 11 bases and 2 bases, with 21 bases remaining between them. The CDR3 consists of 16 residues. Per the germline V gene, CDR1 is LNHDA and CDR2 is SQIVND (reference sequence). The CDR3 nucleotides read TGTGCCGTAGGGGGACACGGGGGGCTAAACACCGGGGAGCTGTTTTTT. Translation gives CAVGGHGGLNTGELFF. Full variable domain (rest looked up from reference TRBV19 and TRBJ2-2): DGGITQSPKYLFRKEGQNVTLSCEQNLNHDAMYWYRQDPGQGLRLIYYSQIVNDFQKGDIAEGYSVSREKKESFPLTVTSAQKNPTAFYLCAVGGHGGLNTGELFFGEGSRLTVL.